The 23 T cell receptor beta chains given below trace back to one sample, sequenced in a study of technical replicates of blood from a few donors. Only in-frame clones appear in the TCRdb table, and some are missing; sequencing was by immunoSEQ multiplex PCR. The repertoire has roughly 92,000 clones, 85% to 95% of them found once; the top ten carry 0.3% to 0.35%. Sequenced input: T cells isolated from PBMCs. The source is a human donor in good health.

The chain has TRBV29-1 and TRBJ2-1; 9 bases fit TRBD1. J was trimmed by 6 bases and V by 7 bases; bases with no gene match: 13. Germline CDR1 SQVTM, CDR2 ANQGSEA. The CDR3 has 15 amino acids. DNA of the CDR3: TGCAGCGGACACACAGGACAGGGGCTTTCCAATGAGCAGTTCTTC. Its translation: CSGHTGQGLSNEQFF.

The chain is built from TRBV18 and TRBJ2-3; 7 bases fit TRBD1. The CDR3 length is 15 residues. J was trimmed by 6 bases and V by 1 base; bases with no gene match: 7. CDR1 and CDR2 (germline): KGHSH, LQKENI. CDR3 in amino acids: CASSPLLTTGDTQYF. CDR3 DNA: TGTGCCAGCTCACCACTACTAACGACAGGGGATACGCAGTATTTT.

This chain uses TRBV6-5 with TRBJ2-1; 7 bases align to TRBD2. The CDR3 runs 13 residues. CDR1 is MNHEY and CDR2 is SVGAGI in the germline V gene. Trimming at V came to 8 bases and at J to 5 bases, leaving 6 bases not matched to a gene. CDR3 residues: CASASGANNEQFF. The DNA of the CDR3 is TGTGCCAGCGCTAGCGGCGCCAACAATGAGCAGTTCTTC.

The J gene is TRBJ2-1, the V gene TRBV5-6; TRBD1 matches 7 bases. CDR3 size: 14 residues. Losses at the gene ends were 0 bases for V and 4 bases for J; bases not matched to a gene: 1. CDR1 SGHDT and CDR2 YYEEEE come from the germline V gene. CDR3: CASSLGQGYNEQFF. For the CDR3, the DNA is TGTGCCAGCAGCTTGGGACAGGGTTACAATGAGCAGTTCTTC.

This clone was found a few times. V usage is TRBV19 and J usage is TRBJ1-1; a possible D gene is TRBD1 (6 bases). The CDR3 extends over 15 amino acids. V dropped 4 bases and J dropped 0 bases, with 12 bases sitting between them. Germline values: CDR1 LNHDA, CDR2 SQIVND (reference sequence). The CDR3, as DNA: TGTGCCAGTAGTACAGCGACAGGAGTGAACACTGAAGCTTTCTTT. Its protein is CASSTATGVNTEAFF.

V is TRBV2 and J is TRBJ2-7, with a weak D call TRBD1 (5 bases). Germline CDR1 and CDR2: SNHLY and FYNNEI. This CDR3 is built from 15 residues. V was clipped by 5 bases and J by 3 bases, with 17 bases between them. The CDR3: CASSWGGFTDYEQYF. The CDR3 DNA sequence: TGTGCCAGCAGTTGGGGCGGATTTACGGACTACGAGCAGTACTTC.

The chain couples TRBV9 to TRBJ1-1; D perhaps matches TRBD1 (6 bases). Trimming cost V 2 bases and J 4 bases, with 12 bases left between them. The CDR3 runs 14 residues. In germline, CDR1 is SGDLS, CDR2 YYNGEE. The CDR3, as DNA: TGTGCCAGCAGCGTCTCGGGACAACTCACTGAAGCTTTCTTT. This codes for CASSVSGQLTEAFF.

This chain uses TRBV6-6 with TRBJ1-1, with a weak D call TRBD1 (5 bases). The CDR3 length is 14 residues. Germline V gives CDR1 MNHNY, CDR2 SVGAGI (reference sequence). V shed 8 bases and J shed 6 bases, with 19 bases lying between them. CDR3 DNA sequence: TGTGCCAGCCAAACATGGGGGGTAACGGCTGAAGCTTTCTTT. As protein: CASQTWGVTAEAFF.

V and J are TRBV14 and TRBJ2-1, with 9 bases identical to TRBD1. V lost 0 bases to trimming and J lost 9 bases; unmatched junction nucleotides: 30. The CDR3 runs to 23 residues. The germline CDR1 and CDR2 sequences are SGHDN and FVKESK. The CDR3 here is CASSQDIRVNIVGTGLDTGEQFF. The CDR3 DNA reads TGTGCCAGCAGCCAAGATATCAGGGTTAACATTGTGGGGACAGGGTTGGACACCGGTGAGCAGTTCTTC. The variable domain in full, completed from reference TRBV14 and TRBJ2-1, reads EAGVTQFPSHSVIEKGQTVTLRCDPISGHDNLYWYRRVMGKEIKFLLHFVKESKQDESGMPNNRFLAERTGGTYSTLKVQPAELEDSGVYFCASSQDIRVNIVGTGLDTGEQFFGPGTRLTVL.

The chain couples TRBV5-1 to TRBJ2-7; D gene uncertain. Deletions cut 1 base from V and 2 bases from J, with 7 bases between. CDR1 SGHRS and CDR2 YFSETQ come from the germline V gene. The CDR3 length is 13 residues. Written as DNA, the CDR3 is TGCGCCAGCAGCTTGAGCCCGACCTACGAGCAGTACTTC. Protein product: CASSLSPTYEQYF.

The genes are TRBV6-1 and TRBJ1-2; 8 nucleotides agree with TRBD1. The germline gives CDR1 MNHNS, CDR2 SASEGT. The CDR3 runs 13 residues. V trimming: 6 bases; J trimming: 5 bases; junction bases outside the gene matches: 5. The CDR3 protein is CASRGTGDYGYTF. The CDR3, as DNA: TGTGCCAGCAGGGGGACAGGTGATTATGGCTACACCTTC.

The chain couples TRBV19 to TRBJ2-7; TRBD1 might be the D (5 bases). The CDR3 is made up of 10 amino acids. Trimming pared 7 bases from V and 5 bases from J, leaving 6 bases between. Germline assignment: CDR1 LNHDA and CDR2 SQIVND (reference sequence). CDR3 nucleotides: TGTGCCAGTAAAGGGGACGAGCAGTACTTC. Protein sequence: CASKGDEQYF.

The chain recombines TRBV9 with TRBJ2-7, with 11 positions matching TRBD2. Unmatched junction bases numbered 8, after V lost 0 bases and J lost 6 bases. CDR1 is SGDLS, CDR2 YYNGEE, per germline. The CDR3 covers 16 residues. Here the CDR3 reads CASSVGDLAGGPEQYF. The DNA for the CDR3 is TGTGCCAGCAGCGTAGGGGATCTAGCGGGAGGTCCCGAGCAGTACTTC.

The chain combines TRBV9 with TRBJ2-2, with D possibly TRBD2 on 6 matching bases. The CDR3 contains 15 residues. Germline assignment: CDR1 SGDLS and CDR2 YYNGEE. V was trimmed by 4 bases and J by 3 bases, leaving 13 bases between them. In DNA, the CDR3 is TGTGCCAGCAGCCCCTGGGACTTGCACACCGGGGAGCTGTTTTTT. Its protein is CASSPWDLHTGELFF.

This clone appeared once. The chain has TRBV7-9 and TRBJ1-4, with D hard to call. This CDR3 is 14 amino acids long. V shed 1 base and J shed 6 bases, with 9 bases lying between them. Germline CDR1 and CDR2: SEHNR and FQNEAQ (reference sequence). Here the CDR3 reads CASSLGTTHEKLFF. The CDR3 coding sequence is TGTGCCAGCAGCTTAGGAACAACCCATGAAAAACTGTTTTTT.

The J gene is TRBJ1-5, the V gene TRBV4-1; D gene unclear. Germline loops: CDR1 MGHRA, CDR2 YSYEKL. V gave up 0 bases and J gave up 5 bases, with 11 bases separating them. The CDR3 is 15 amino acids. CDR3 in amino acids: CASSQDNRPHQPQHF. The CDR3 bases are TGCGCCAGCAGCCAAGATAACAGACCCCATCAGCCCCAGCATTTT.

The rearrangement joins TRBV19 to TRBJ2-1; 10 nucleotides line up with TRBD1. J was trimmed by 2 bases and V by 6 bases; bases with no gene match: 1. The CDR3 runs to 14 residues. The V gene's germline CDR1 is LNHDA and CDR2 SQIVND (reference sequence). The DNA of the CDR3 is TGTGCCAGTAGCGGACAGGGGGCCTACAATGAGCAGTTCTTC. This translates into CASSGQGAYNEQFF.

V and J are TRBV2 and TRBJ2-1; no firm D call. The CDR3 runs to 13 residues. The germline CDR1 and CDR2 sequences are SNHLY and FYNNEI. Trimming pared 6 bases from V and 4 bases from J, leaving 10 bases between. CDR3 bases: TGTGCCAGCAGCGATCCTAAATACAATGAGCAGTTCTTC. This translates into CASSDPKYNEQFF.

The J gene is TRBJ1-1, the V gene TRBV19, with D perhaps matching TRBD1 (5 bases). Trimming took 3 bases from V and 3 from J, leaving 8 bases between them. CDR3 length: 13 residues. Per the germline V gene, CDR1 is LNHDA and CDR2 is SQIVND (reference sequence). The CDR3 reads CASSIGGYTEAFF. DNA for the CDR3: TGTGCCAGTAGTATCGGGGGGTACACTGAAGCTTTCTTT. Together with reference TRBV19 and TRBJ1-1, the CDR3 gives the full variable domain: DGGITQSPKYLFRKEGQNVTLSCEQNLNHDAMYWYRQDPGQGLRLIYYSQIVNDFQKGDIAEGYSVSREKKESFPLTVTSAQKNPTAFYLCASSIGGYTEAFFGQGTRLTVV.

This chain uses TRBV9 with TRBJ2-1; a weak D match, TRBD2 (5 bases). CDR1 is SGDLS and CDR2 is YYNGEE in the germline V gene. The CDR3 runs to 16 residues. Trimming left V 0 bases short and J 3 bases short, with 13 bases between. The chain's CDR3 is CASSVAGYRLYNEQFF. The CDR3 DNA reads as TGTGCCAGCAGCGTAGCGGGGTACCGACTCTACAATGAGCAGTTCTTC.

The chain has TRBV12-1 and TRBJ1-1; the DNA was not compared with TRBD1, the D call given in the table. TRBV12-1 is a recognized pseudogene. The CDR3 runs 15 residues. CDR3 in DNA: TGTGCCAGCAGCTTTGAGGCCAGGGCAAACACTGAAGCTTTCTTT. Translated: CASSFEARANTEAFF.

This rearrangement joins TRBV10-3 to TRBJ1-5, with D uncertain. Germline values: CDR1 ENHRY, CDR2 SYGVKD. Trimming removed 5 bases from V and 0 bases from J, with 8 bases in between. CDR3 length: 14 amino acids. The CDR3 region has the DNA TGTGCCATCAGTTCCCCAGGTAGCAATCAGCCCCAGCATTTT. This translates into CAISSPGSNQPQHF.

V and J are TRBV28 and TRBJ2-7; 7 bases match TRBD1. The CDR3 totals 13 residues. V lost 5 bases to trimming and J lost 5 bases; unmatched junction nucleotides: 6. The germline CDR1 and CDR2 sequences are MDHEN and SYDVKM. CDR3 amino acids: CASSPYTGDEQYF. In DNA form, the CDR3 reads TGTGCCAGCAGTCCCTATACAGGGGACGAGCAGTACTTC.